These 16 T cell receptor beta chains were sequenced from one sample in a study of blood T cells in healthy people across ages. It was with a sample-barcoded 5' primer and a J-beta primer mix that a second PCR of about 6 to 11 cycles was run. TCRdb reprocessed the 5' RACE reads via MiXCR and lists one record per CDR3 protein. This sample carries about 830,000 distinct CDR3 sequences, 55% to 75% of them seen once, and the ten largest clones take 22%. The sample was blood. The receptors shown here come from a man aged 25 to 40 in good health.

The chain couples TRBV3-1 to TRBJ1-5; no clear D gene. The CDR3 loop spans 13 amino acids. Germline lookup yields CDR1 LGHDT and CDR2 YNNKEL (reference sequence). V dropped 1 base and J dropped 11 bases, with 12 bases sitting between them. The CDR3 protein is CASSQVEHGTQHF. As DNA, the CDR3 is TGTGCCAGCAGCCAAGTGGAACACGGAACCCAGCATTTT.

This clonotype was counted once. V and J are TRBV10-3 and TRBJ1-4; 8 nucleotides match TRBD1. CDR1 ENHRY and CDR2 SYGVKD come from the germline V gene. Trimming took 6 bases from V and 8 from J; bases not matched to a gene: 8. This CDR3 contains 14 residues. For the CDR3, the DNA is TGTGCCATCAGCCGGACAGGGAGGCAAGAAAAACTGTTTTTT. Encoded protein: CAISRTGRQEKLFF.

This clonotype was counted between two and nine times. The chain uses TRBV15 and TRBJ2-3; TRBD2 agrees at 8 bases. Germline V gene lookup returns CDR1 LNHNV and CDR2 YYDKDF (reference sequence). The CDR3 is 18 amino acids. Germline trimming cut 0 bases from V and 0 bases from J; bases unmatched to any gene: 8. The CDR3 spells CATSRDRREGHSTDTQYF. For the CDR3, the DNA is TGTGCCACCAGCAGAGATCGCCGGGAGGGCCATAGCACAGATACGCAGTATTTT.

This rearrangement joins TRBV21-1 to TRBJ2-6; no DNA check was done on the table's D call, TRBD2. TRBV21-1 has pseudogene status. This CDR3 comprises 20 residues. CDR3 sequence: CASSKEIGLQRKTGANVLTF. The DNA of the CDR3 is TGTGCCAGCAGCAAAGAAATAGGGCTTCAGAGAAAGACTGGGGCCAACGTCCTGACTTTC.

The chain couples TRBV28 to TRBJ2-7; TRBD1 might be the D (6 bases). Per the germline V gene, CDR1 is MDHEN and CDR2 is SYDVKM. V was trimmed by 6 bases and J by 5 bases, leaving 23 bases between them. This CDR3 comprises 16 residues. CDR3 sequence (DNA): TGTGCCAGCAGGCGCAATCTCAGGGGAATCGGGAACGAGCAGTACTTC. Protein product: CASRRNLRGIGNEQYF. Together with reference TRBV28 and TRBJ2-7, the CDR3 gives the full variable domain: DVKVTQSSRYLVKRTGEKVFLECVQDMDHENMFWYRQDPGLGLRLIYFSYDVKMKEKGDIPEGYSVSREKKERFSLILESASTNQTSMYLCASRRNLRGIGNEQYFGPGTRLTVT.

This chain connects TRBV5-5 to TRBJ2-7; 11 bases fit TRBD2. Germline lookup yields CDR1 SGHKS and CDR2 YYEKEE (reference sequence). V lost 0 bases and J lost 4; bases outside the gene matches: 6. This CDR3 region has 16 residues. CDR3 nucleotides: TGTGCCAGCAGCTTGGTGCGGACTAGCGGGCTATACGAGCAGTACTTC. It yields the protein CASSLVRTSGLYEQYF.

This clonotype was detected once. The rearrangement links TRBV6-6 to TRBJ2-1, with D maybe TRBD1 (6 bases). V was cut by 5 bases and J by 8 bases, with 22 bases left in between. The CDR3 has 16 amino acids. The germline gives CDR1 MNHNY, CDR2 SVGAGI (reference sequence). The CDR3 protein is CASSPQGPIGYYEQFF. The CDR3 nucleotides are TGTGCCAGCAGTCCACAGGGCCCGATCGGGTACTATGAGCAGTTCTTC.

CDR3 in amino acids: CASSYGQALAGEKQFF. The DNA for the CDR3 is TGTGCCAGCAGTTACGGCCAAGCCTTGGCGGGGGAGAAGCAGTTCTTC. This rearrangement joins TRBV6-6 to TRBJ2-1; 7 positions match TRBD2. Losses at the gene ends were 2 bases for V and 11 bases for J; bases not matched to a gene: 15. The CDR3 loop spans 16 amino acids. Germline loops: CDR1 MNHNY, CDR2 SVGAGI (reference sequence).

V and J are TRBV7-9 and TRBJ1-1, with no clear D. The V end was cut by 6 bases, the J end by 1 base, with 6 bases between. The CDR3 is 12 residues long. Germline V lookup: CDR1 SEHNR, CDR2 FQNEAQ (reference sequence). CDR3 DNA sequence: TGTGCCAGCAGGATAACGAACACTGAAGCTTTCTTT. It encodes CASRITNTEAFF.

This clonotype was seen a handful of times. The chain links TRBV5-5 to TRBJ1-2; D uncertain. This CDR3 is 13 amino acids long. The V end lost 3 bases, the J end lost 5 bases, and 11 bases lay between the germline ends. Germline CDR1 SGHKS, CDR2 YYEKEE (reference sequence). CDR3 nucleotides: TGTGCCAGCAGCTCTGGACTCGCGTATGGCTACACCTTC. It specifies CASSSGLAYGYTF.

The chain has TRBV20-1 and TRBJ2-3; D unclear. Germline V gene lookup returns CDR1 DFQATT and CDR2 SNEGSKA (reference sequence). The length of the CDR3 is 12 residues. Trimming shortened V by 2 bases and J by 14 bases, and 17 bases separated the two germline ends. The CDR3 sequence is CSARLTDSLTYF. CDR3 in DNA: TGCAGTGCTAGACTTACAGACTCACTGACGTATTTT.

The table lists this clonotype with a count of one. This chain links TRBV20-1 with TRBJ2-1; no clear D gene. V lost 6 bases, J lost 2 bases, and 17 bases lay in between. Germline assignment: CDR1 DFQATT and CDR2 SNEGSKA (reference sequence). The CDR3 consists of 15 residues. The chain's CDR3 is CSASPDPSPYNEQFF. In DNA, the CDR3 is TGCAGTGCCTCCCCCGATCCTTCCCCCTACAATGAGCAGTTCTTC.

The CDR3 is CSATTSTSPQYF. The CDR3 DNA reads TGCAGTGCAACTACTTCAACCTCACCCCAGTACTTC. The chain joins TRBV20-1 to TRBJ2-5; D is undetermined. The CDR3 is 12 residues long. V lost 6 bases and J lost 9, with 17 bases in between. Germline CDR1 reads DFQATT; CDR2 reads SNEGSKA (reference sequence).

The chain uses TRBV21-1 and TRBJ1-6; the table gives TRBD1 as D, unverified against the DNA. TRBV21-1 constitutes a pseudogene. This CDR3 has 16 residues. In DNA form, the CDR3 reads TGTGCCAGCAGTTTCAGACAGGGGGAAAAGGTTTCACCCCTCCACTTT. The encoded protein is CASSFRQGEKVSPLHF.

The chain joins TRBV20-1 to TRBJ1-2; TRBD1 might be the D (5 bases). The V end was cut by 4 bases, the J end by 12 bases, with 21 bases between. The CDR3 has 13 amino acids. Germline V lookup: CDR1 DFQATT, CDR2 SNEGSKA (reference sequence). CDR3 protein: CSAMLTTGAPHTF. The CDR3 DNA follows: TGCAGTGCTATGCTAACAACAGGAGCCCCCCACACCTTC.

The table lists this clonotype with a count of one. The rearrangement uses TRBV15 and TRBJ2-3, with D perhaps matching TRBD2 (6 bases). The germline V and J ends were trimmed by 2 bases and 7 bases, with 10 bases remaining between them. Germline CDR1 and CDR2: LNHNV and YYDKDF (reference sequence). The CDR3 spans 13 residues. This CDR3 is CATSRSAGNTQYF. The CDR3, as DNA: TGTGCCACCAGCAGATCCGCGGGGAATACGCAGTATTTT.